The 10 T cell receptor beta chains in this list originate from one sample, sequenced in a study of siplizumab effects on memory and regulatory T cells. Assay: immunoSEQ multiplex PCR; the TCRdb copy retains only in-frame clones and omits some. Of approximately 84,000 clones in the sample, 95% were seen once. The sequencing input was CD8+ T cells sorted from blood. Source of these receptors: a human donor in good health.

The V call is TRBV7-6, the J call TRBJ2-1; TRBD1 matches at 7 bases. Germline V gene sequence: CDR1 SGHVS, CDR2 FNYEAQ. This CDR3 contains 16 residues. V shed 5 bases and J 6 bases; nucleotides not matched to a gene: 13. Here the CDR3 DNA reads TGTGCCAGCAGCAGTCAAAGAGGGGGCCGGGGCAATGAGCAGTTCTTC. Translating it yields CASSSQRGGRGNEQFF. The whole variable domain, filled in from reference TRBV7-6 and TRBJ2-1, reads GAGVSQSPRYKVTKRGQDVALRCDPISGHVSLYWYRQALGQGPEFLTYFNYEAQQDKSGLPNDRFSAERPEGSISTLTIQRTEQRDSAMYRCASSSQRGGRGNEQFFGPGTRLTVL.

The V and J genes are TRBV7-9 and TRBJ2-2; D might be TRBD2 (6 bases). Germline V gene sequence: CDR1 SEHNR, CDR2 FQNEAQ (reference sequence). This CDR3 contains 16 residues. With 3 bases removed from V and 1 base from J, the gap between germline ends came to 12 bases. Here the CDR3 reads CASSFSREQNTGELFF. The DNA of the CDR3 is TGTGCCAGCAGCTTCTCCCGGGAGCAGAACACCGGGGAGCTGTTTTTT.

The rearrangement uses TRBV19 and TRBJ2-2; a weak D match, TRBD1 (6 bases). The germline CDR1 and CDR2 sequences are LNHDA and SQIVND (reference sequence). Trimming took off 3 bases at V and 8 bases at J, with 13 bases between the two ends. This CDR3 region has 14 residues. The CDR3 DNA follows: TGTGCCAGTAGTATGGGGGCCACTGAGGGGGAGCTGTTTTTT. It encodes CASSMGATEGELFF.

The J gene is TRBJ2-7, the V gene TRBV5-5, with D perhaps TRBD1 (6 bases). Looked up from germline, CDR1 is SGHKS and CDR2 is YYEKEE (reference sequence). CDR3 length: 13 amino acids. V lost 3 bases to trimming and J lost 5 bases, with 12 bases between them. The CDR3 DNA follows: TGTGCCAGCAGCTCTACAGGGTCCAACGAGCAGTACTTC. The encoded protein is CASSSTGSNEQYF.

The J gene is TRBJ2-7, the V gene TRBV4-1; D unclear. CDR1 is MGHRA, CDR2 YSYEKL, per germline. Trimming pared 4 bases from V and 2 bases from J, leaving 9 bases between. The CDR3 totals 13 residues. This chain's CDR3 is CASSPPSAYEQYF. CDR3 nucleotide sequence: TGCGCCAGCAGCCCACCATCGGCCTACGAGCAGTACTTC.

The J gene is TRBJ2-7, the V gene TRBV7-8; D possibly corresponds to TRBD1 (5 bases). Trimming took 3 bases from V and 0 from J, leaving 9 bases between them. CDR1 and CDR2 from the germline V gene are SGHVS and FQNEAQ. CDR3 size: 14 residues. The CDR3 here is CASSFSGNSYEQYF. In DNA, the CDR3 is TGTGCCAGCAGCTTTTCAGGGAACTCCTACGAGCAGTACTTC.

The chain joins TRBV4-1 to TRBJ2-5; unclear D gene. The V end lost 6 bases, the J end lost 7 bases, and 12 bases lay between the germline ends. Germline CDR1 and CDR2: MGHRA and YSYEKL. This CDR3 comprises 12 residues. The CDR3 DNA is TGCGCCAGCAGGGAAGCTATGGGGACCCAGTACTTC. This encodes CASREAMGTQYF.

This chain joins TRBV27 and TRBJ2-3; perhaps TRBD1 as D (6 bases). Germline CDR1 MNHEY, CDR2 SMNVEV (reference sequence). Trimming shortened V by 0 bases and J by 3 bases, and 13 bases separated the two germline ends. The CDR3 is 16 residues long. The CDR3 spells CASSLSAGVITDTQYF. CDR3 bases: TGTGCCAGCAGTTTATCGGCAGGGGTCATTACAGATACGCAGTATTTT.

About this clone itself: This specimen includes other DNA sequences encoding the same CDR3. The gene calls are TRBV29-1 and TRBJ1-1; D gene uncertain. Per the germline V gene, CDR1 is SQVTM and CDR2 is ANQGSEA. The germline V and J ends were trimmed by 4 bases and 5 bases, with 14 bases remaining between them. The CDR3 spans 13 residues. Here the CDR3 DNA reads TGCAGCGTTGTCTTTATTTATGGGACTGAAGCTTTCTTT. It encodes CSVVFIYGTEAFF.

V and J are TRBV9 and TRBJ2-2; D unclear. Germline-derived CDR1 and CDR2 are SGDLS and YYNGEE. The CDR3 has 15 residues. The V gene lost 0 bases and the J gene lost 0 bases, with 6 bases spanning the gap. CDR3 region: CASSVDGSNTGELFF. The DNA for the CDR3 is TGTGCCAGCAGCGTAGACGGATCGAACACCGGGGAGCTGTTTTTT.